This paragraph covers one T cell receptor beta chain sequence. Its antigen is as yet unknown. Germline CDR1 is MDHEN and CDR2 is SYDVKM. V was pared by 4 bases and J by 1 base, with 19 bases between. This CDR3 spans 17 amino acids. A second PCR of 7 to 11 cycles used a sample-barcoded 5' primer and a J-beta primer mix. Each of the cDNA molecules was tagged by a template-switch adaptor with 12 random nucleotides. Via MiXCR, TCRdb re-called the 5' RACE reads, giving one row per CDR3 protein. The sample lists about 720,000 distinct CDR3 sequences; 20% to 25% were seen once. The data were obtained in a study of blood T cells in healthy people across ages. The study, taken as a whole, reports: There was a strong correlation between TCR beta diversity and naive T cell percentage.

Peripheral blood, about 9.3 milliliters per donor, was collected. At least 5 micrograms of total RNA were extracted per sample. The receptor was isolated from a man in his sixties or seventies in good health. Sample: blood. The chain carries TRBV28 and TRBJ2-5; no reliable D call. The CDR3 region has the DNA TGTGCCAGCAGTTCTCAGCGCCCGATTACGGCCCAAGAGACCCAGTACTTC. Its protein is CASSSQRPITAQETQYF. The full variable domain, rest sourced from reference TRBV28 and TRBJ2-5, is DVKVTQSSRYLVKRTGEKVFLECVQDMDHENMFWYRQDPGLGLRLIYFSYDVKMKEKGDIPEGYSVSREKKERFSLILESASTNQTSMYLCASSSQRPITAQETQYFGPGTRLLVL.